The rows below give T cell receptor beta chains drawn from one sample of a study of T-cell reconstitution after alpha-beta-depleted transplantation in children. MiXCR, applied by TCRdb to the PCR reads, yields one record per CDR3 protein. The sample gives about 900,000 distinct CDR3 sequences, less than 30% of which show up once; 28% is in the top ten. Source: PBMCs, mostly from graft donor cells, taken 360 days after TCRalphabeta/CD19-depleted stem cell transplant. Every receptor here comes from a boy in the first two years of life who had a stem cell transplant for SCID, so the T cells may come from the graft donor. The conserved cysteine and the conserved F or W are not part of the CDR3 here.

v_gene,j_gene,CDR3aa
TRBV5-1,TRBJ1-2,ASSWTGGTWGYT
TRBV18,TRBJ1-3,ASSPGTAKSNSGNTIY
TRBV5-1,TRBJ2-3,ASSISGGASDTQY
TRBV6-1,TRBJ2-1,ASSVRTSGRSSYNEQF
TRBV15,TRBJ2-1,ATSRDGPGDTYNEQF
TRBV20-1,TRBJ2-7,SARRLKTGGDYAYEQY
TRBV19,TRBJ1-3,ASSPLRFPGNTIY
TRBV28,TRBJ2-5,ASSLGREEETQY
TRBV6-5,TRBJ2-1,ASSPSAGYNEQF
TRBV29-1,TRBJ2-5,SVGQGGGGETQY
TRBV5-1,TRBJ2-5,ASTRVPDSQETQY
TRBV28,TRBJ1-2,ASRRTGGRGYT
TRBV12-3/TRBV12-4,TRBJ2-4,ASSPQSGQKNIQY
TRBV4-1,TRBJ1-2,ASSQVQGQGRGYT
TRBV20-1,TRBJ2-3,SARDPRTDTQY
TRBV28,TRBJ2-2,ASSLNQGVTGELF
TRBV9,TRBJ2-6,ASSTKDGGLTSSGANVLT
TRBV30,TRBJ2-5,AWGNRGETQY
TRBV20-1,TRBJ2-7,SANPGPEQY
TRBV10-2,TRBJ2-5,ASSDSLPRETQY
TRBV5-1,TRBJ1-1,ASSFLGAEAF
TRBV29-1,TRBJ2-5,SVEDKAFGGETQY
TRBV12-3/TRBV12-4,TRBJ1-1,ASSPQRHNTEAF
TRBV24-1,TRBJ2-7,ATSDLQSRLVNYEQY
TRBV5-1,TRBJ2-2,ASSSSGGPNTGELF
TRBV4-2,TRBJ1-2,ASSQAVVSNYGYT
TRBV12-3/TRBV12-4,TRBJ2-7,ASSEQTGGKAREQY
TRBV25-1,TRBJ2-3,ASSSTGTSLADTQY
TRBV6-5,TRBJ1-1,ASSSDREGNTGAF
TRBV5-6,TRBJ2-3,ASSLVGTPKEHTQY
TRBV6-1,TRBJ1-1,ASSEARQLNTEAF
TRBV18,TRBJ2-7,ASSPTGQGYEQY
TRBV12-3/TRBV12-4,TRBJ2-3,ASSRRQAFGTDTQY
TRBV6-5,TRBJ2-1,ASRKSSGALSEQF
TRBV4-1,TRBJ2-2,ASSSGTGAATGELF
TRBV6-5,TRBJ2-7,ASGSSSYEQY
TRBV5-1,TRBJ2-1,ASSLNYNEQF
TRBV30,TRBJ2-2,AWFSDGELF
TRBV29-1,TRBJ2-5,SVVSHQETQY
TRBV7-2,TRBJ2-1,ASSLLGSGVSYNEQF
TRBV6-1,TRBJ1-1,ASGFLNTEAF
TRBV28,TRBJ2-7,ASSTNRESYEQY
TRBV12-3/TRBV12-4,TRBJ2-5,ASSLFGGRPKTQY
TRBV29-1,TRBJ2-1,TVGWQGGGEQF
TRBV5-1,TRBJ1-1,ASSWGTGMNTEAF
TRBV7-9,TRBJ1-1,ASSWRPSQGPNTEAF
TRBV7-3,TRBJ2-7,ASSSDHISYEQY
TRBV20-1,TRBJ2-1,SARDEGGVTYNEQF